This T cell receptor (beta chain) was retrieved from a study of cytomegalovirus exposure and HLA in healthy donors. Study-wide points: In a later analysis, TCR beta V- and J-gene trimming showed a link to a missense DCLRE1C variant. It emerged from a later analysis that several of the most significant clusters appeared to be linked to common viral pathogens.

There are a few counts of this clone. Its antigen is undetermined. The study ran its PCR with 60 Vbeta and 13 Jbeta primers. In the original workflow: Later, tens of millions of unique TCR beta chains were counted in an analysis, and 10 million to 12 million of them were shared. The table came from immunoSEQ multiplex PCR; TCRdb's copy has only in-frame clones and leaves some out. From that table come the V and J calls and clone size; the DNA was used to work out D and trimming. The table includes around 80,000 clones, around 60% detected once. From germline, CDR1 is SNHLY and CDR2 FYNNEI. The germline V and J ends were trimmed by 4 bases and 5 bases, with 3 bases remaining between them. This CDR3 spans 11 amino acids. Each donor was nominally healthy when sampled (though unrecorded immune exposures were likely).

The origin of this receptor is a male donor in good health and CMV-seropositive. Sequencing input: PBMCs. This chain connects TRBV2 to TRBJ1-5, with D unresolved. The CDR3 region is CASSADQPQHF. CDR3 DNA: TGTGCCAGCAGTGCAGATCAGCCCCAGCATTTT.